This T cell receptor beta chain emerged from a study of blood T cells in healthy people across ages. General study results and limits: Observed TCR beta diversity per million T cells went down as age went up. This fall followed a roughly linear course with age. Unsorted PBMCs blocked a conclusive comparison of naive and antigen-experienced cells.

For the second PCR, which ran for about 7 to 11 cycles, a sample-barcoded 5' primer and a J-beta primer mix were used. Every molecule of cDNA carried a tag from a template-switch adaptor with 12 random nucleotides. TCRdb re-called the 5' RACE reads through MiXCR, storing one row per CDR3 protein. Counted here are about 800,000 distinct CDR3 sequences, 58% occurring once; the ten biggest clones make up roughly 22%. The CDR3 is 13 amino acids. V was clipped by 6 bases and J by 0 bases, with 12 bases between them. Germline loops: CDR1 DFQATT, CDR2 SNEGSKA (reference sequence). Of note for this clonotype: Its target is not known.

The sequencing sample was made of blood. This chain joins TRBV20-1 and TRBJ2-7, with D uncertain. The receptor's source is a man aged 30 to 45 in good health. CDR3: CSATKTLSYEQYF. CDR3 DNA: TGCAGTGCAACGAAAACCCTCTCCTACGAGCAGTACTTC.